This T cell receptor (beta chain) was retrieved from a study of chemoradiotherapy in HPV16-positive cancers. Study findings and constraints: Candidate HPV-specific clones and E7-related TCR motifs grew in tumor during treatment. For HPV16-positive patients, expanding HPV-responsive T cells associated with longer recurrence-free survival.

Repertoires were generated with immunoSEQ multiplex PCR, while TCRdb's copy carries only in-frame clones and drops some. The table has several thousand clones, around 72% seen once; the top ten hold 16%. On this clone: Its specificity is not known.

In germline, CDR1 is SGHRS, CDR2 YFSETQ. The CDR3 is 17 residues long. V shed 4 bases, J shed 0 bases, and the junction held 8 bases outside the gene matches. Repertoires were sampled repeatedly during chemoradiotherapy. The receptor was isolated from a human donor with HPV-associated anogenital cancer. This sequence joins TRBV5-1 and TRBJ1-1, with TRBD1 identical over 11 bases. Sample: tumor tissue, taken from a patient who underwent chemoradiotherapy. CDR3 coding DNA: TGCGCCAGCAGCCTGATGGGGACAGGGGGGATGAACACTGAAGCTTTCTTT. It codes for CASSLMGTGGMNTEAFF.